Shown below are 4 T cell receptor beta chains from a single sample sequenced in a study of early T cells in non-severe SARS-CoV-2 infection. TCRdb re-analysed the 5' RACE reads in MiXCR, keeping a single row per CDR3 protein. The table lists roughly 72,000 distinct CDR3 sequences, 9.5% to 15% of them singletons, with roughly 2.5% in the top ten. The sample was whole blood, taken at baseline. These receptors came from an adult who was a healthcare worker with PCR-confirmed SARS-CoV-2 infection or an uninfected control (not recorded which).

This clonotype was seen a few times. This sequence joins TRBV7-2 and TRBJ2-3, with a possible D match to TRBD2 (6 bases). The V end lost 1 base, the J end lost 4 bases, and 12 bases lay between the germline ends. Germline loops: CDR1 SGHTA, CDR2 FQGNSA. CDR3 size: 15 residues. DNA for the CDR3: TGTGCCAGCAGCTTAGGGGCGGGGTACGCAGATACGCAGTATTTT. It encodes CASSLGAGYADTQYF.

This clonotype has a count of ten or more. CDR3: CASSFQGLTEAFF. The CDR3 DNA is TGTGCCAGCAGCTTTCAGGGACTCACTGAAGCTTTCTTT. This sequence joins TRBV7-9 and TRBJ1-1; D might be TRBD1 (5 bases). CDR1 and CDR2 from the germline V gene are SEHNR and FQNEAQ (reference sequence). The CDR3 contains 13 residues. The V end lost 3 bases, the J end lost 4 bases, and 9 bases lay between the germline ends. The variable domain in full, completed from reference TRBV7-9 and TRBJ1-1, reads DTGVSQNPRHKITKRGQNVTFRCDPISEHNRLYWYRQTLGQGPEFLTYFQNEAQLEKSRLLSDRFSAERPKGSFSTLEIQRTEQGDSAMYLCASSFQGLTEAFFGQGTRLTVV.

This clonotype was seen a handful of times. The V and J genes are TRBV20-1 and TRBJ1-1; possible D gene TRBD1, 5 bases. Germline CDR1 and CDR2: DFQATT and SNEGSKA (reference sequence). CDR3 length equals 12 residues. V was shortened by 5 bases and J by 4 bases, with 11 bases between the two germline ends. For the CDR3, the DNA is TGCAGTGCTGCGCGGGGCGGCACTGAAGCTTTCTTT. Protein product: CSAARGGTEAFF.

The chain employs TRBV12-3 or TRBV12-4 and TRBJ1-2; possibly TRBD1 for D (5 bases). The CDR3 totals 13 residues. Trimming removed 5 bases from V and 5 bases from J, with 12 bases in between. The DNA for the CDR3 is TGTGCCAGCAGTCCAACAGGAGAATATGGCTACACCTTC. Amino acid sequence: CASSPTGEYGYTF.